Described below is a single TCR beta chain sequence and its context. Authors' processing steps: Reference gene primer amplification in the assay estimated nucleated cell counts. Assay: immunoSEQ multiplex PCR; the TCRdb copy retains only in-frame clones and omits some. V, J and clone size reflect that table, while D and trimming were determined from the DNA. This sample has about 220,000 clones, with approximately 80% found just once. The source of the sample is a study of blood T cell repertoires in COVID-19. Study overall: The origin of the acute and convalescent COVID-19 samples was the United States, Italy and Spain. The analysed material was cDNA or gDNA that came from T cells, B-cell-depleted T cells, or PBMCs.

Germline V gene data show CDR1 as LNHDA and CDR2 as SQIVND (reference sequence). The ends lost 4 bases at V and 4 bases at J; junction bases unmatched: 6. This CDR3 spans 15 amino acids. The chain uses TRBV19 and TRBJ2-1; 8 nucleotides match TRBD2. The sample comprised peripheral blood. This TCR was recovered from a woman aged 60 to 75 who had recovered from COVID-19. CDR3 region: CASSTGLAEYNEQFF. Written as DNA, the CDR3 is TGTGCCAGTAGTACTGGACTAGCCGAATACAATGAGCAGTTCTTC.